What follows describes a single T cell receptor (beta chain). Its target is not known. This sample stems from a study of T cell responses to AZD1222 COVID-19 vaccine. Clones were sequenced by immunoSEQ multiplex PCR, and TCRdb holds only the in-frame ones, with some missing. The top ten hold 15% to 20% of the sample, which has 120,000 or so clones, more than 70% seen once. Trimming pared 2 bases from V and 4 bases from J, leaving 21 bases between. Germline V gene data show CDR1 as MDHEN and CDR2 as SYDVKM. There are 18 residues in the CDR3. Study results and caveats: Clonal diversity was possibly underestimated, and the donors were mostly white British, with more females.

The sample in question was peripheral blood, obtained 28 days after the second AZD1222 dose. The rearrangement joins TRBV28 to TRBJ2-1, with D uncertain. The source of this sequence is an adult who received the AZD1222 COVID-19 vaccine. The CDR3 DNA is TGTGCCAGCAGTTTAACTGCCGAACTCCTACGAGGTTACAATGAGCAGTTCTTC. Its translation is CASSLTAELLRGYNEQFF.